This T cell receptor beta chain was identified during a study of T cell responses to AZD1222 COVID-19 vaccine. The CDR3 length is 13 residues. The V end was cut by 4 bases, the J end by 0 bases, with 7 bases between. CDR1 and CDR2 (germline): MNHEY, SMNVEV (reference sequence). This clone was picked up a small number of times. As yet, its antigen is unknown. Study conclusions and caveats: Across spike, vaccine-associated CD4 TCRs were found, dominant at 160-218 and 743-854. Reports say nearly half of spike-specific TCRs go after unmutated variant regions. Samples come after the peak T cell response, not at day 14. Just six people given AZD1222 tested seropositive at baseline.

The repertoire was sequenced with immunoSEQ multiplex PCR; TCRdb's copy has only in-frame clones and lacks some. The table lists around 76,000 clones, roughly 84% of them singletons, with 13% in the top ten. The receptor was derived from an adult in good health. The chain joins TRBV27 to TRBJ2-7; D is unclear. This specimen consisted of peripheral blood, obtained on day 0 of AZD1222 vaccination. CDR3 sequence reads: CASSSHNSYEQYF. The CDR3 nucleotides read TGTGCCAGCAGTTCCCACAACTCCTACGAGCAGTACTTC.